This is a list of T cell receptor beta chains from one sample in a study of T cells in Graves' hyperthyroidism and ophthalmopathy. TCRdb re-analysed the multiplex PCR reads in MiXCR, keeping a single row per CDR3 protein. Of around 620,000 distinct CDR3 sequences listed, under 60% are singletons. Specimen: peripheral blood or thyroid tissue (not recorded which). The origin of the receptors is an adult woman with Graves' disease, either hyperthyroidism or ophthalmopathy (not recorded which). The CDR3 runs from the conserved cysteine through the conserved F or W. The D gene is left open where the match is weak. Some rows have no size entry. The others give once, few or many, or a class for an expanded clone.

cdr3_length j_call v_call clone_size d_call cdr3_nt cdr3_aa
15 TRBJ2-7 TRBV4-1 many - TGCGCCAGCAGCCAAGTTGACCAAATCTCCTACGAGCAGTACTTC CASSQVDQISYEQYF
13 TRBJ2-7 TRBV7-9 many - TGTGCCAGCAGCTTTGGAGGGATCAGCGAGCAGTACTTC CASSFGGISEQYF
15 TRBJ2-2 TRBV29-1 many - TGCAGCGCCTCCTACCCCGCCAGGGGATACGGGGAGCTGTTTTTT CSASYPARGYGELFF
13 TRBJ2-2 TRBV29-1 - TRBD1 TGCAGTAGCACGGGACAGCACACCGGGGAGCTGTTTTTT CSSTGQHTGELFF
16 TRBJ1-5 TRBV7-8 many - TGTGCCAGCAGCTTAGCGAGGGTCGGTAGCAATCAGCCCCAGCATTTT CASSLARVGSNQPQHF
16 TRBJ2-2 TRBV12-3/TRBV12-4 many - TGTGCCAGCAGCCCTGGGACTTCTCAAAACACCGGGGAGCTGTTTTTT CASSPGTSQNTGELFF
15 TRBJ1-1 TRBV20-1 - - TGCAGTGCTAGAGATACCCAGGGTCTTTACACTGAAGCTTTCTTT CSARDTQGLYTEAFF
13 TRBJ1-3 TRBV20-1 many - TGCAGTGCTAGTGTGGGAGCTGGAAACACCATATATTTT CSASVGAGNTIYF
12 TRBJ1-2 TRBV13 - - TGTGCCAGCAGCCTAGCCTGGGGGCCCCTCCCCTTC CASSLAWGPLPF
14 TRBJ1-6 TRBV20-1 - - TGCAGTGCTAGAGAAGACAGAAATAATTCACCCCTCCACTTT CSAREDRNNSPLHF
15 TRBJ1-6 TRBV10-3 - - TGTGCCATCAGTGAGTCGACGGGGCTTACTTCACCCCTCCACTTT CAISESTGLTSPLHF
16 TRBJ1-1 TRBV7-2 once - TGTGCCAGCAGCTATTCGCAGGGAAGCATGAACACTGAAGCTTTCTTT CASSYSQGSMNTEAFF
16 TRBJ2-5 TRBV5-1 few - TGCGCCAGCAGCCCCGGAGCCACAGGGTCTCAAGAGACCCAGTACTTC CASSPGATGSQETQYF
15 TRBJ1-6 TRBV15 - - TGTGCCACCAGCAGAGGTTGGGGTAGGGGGTCACCCCTCCACTTT CATSRGWGRGSPLHF
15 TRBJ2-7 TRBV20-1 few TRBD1 TGCAGTGCCAGCAGTCCACGGGACAGACCCTACGAGCAGTACTTC CSASSPRDRPYEQYF
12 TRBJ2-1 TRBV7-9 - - TGTGCCAGCAGCTCTCACCCCAATGAGCAGTTCTTC CASSSHPNEQFF
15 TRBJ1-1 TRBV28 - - TGTGCCAGCAGCTATCGGGACCGCATGAACACTGAAGCTTTCTTT CASSYRDRMNTEAFF
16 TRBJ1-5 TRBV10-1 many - TGCGCCAGCAGTACCCGGGACATCGGACGAAATCAGCCCCAGCATTTT CASSTRDIGRNQPQHF
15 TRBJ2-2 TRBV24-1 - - TGTGCCACCAGTGATTACGGGGCCGGGACCGGGGAGCTGTTTTTT CATSDYGAGTGELFF
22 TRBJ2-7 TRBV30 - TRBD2 TGTGCCTGGAGCCAGTGGACTAGCAGAGGAACCTCAGGAGGGGAGGTCCCCTACGAGCAGTACTTC CAWSQWTSRGTSGGEVPYEQYF
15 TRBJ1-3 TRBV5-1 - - TGCGCCAGCAGCTCCGAAGGGTCCTATGGCTACACCATATATTTT CASSSEGSYGYTIYF
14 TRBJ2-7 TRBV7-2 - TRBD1 TGTGCCAGCAGACTGACAGGGGACTCCTACGAGCAGTACTTC CASRLTGDSYEQYF
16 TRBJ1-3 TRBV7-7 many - TGTGCTAGCAGCCGAGGTCGGGCCTTCTCTGGAAACACCATATATTTT CASSRGRAFSGNTIYF
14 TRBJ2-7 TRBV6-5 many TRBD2 TGTGCCAGCAGGAGTAGCGGGGTATCCTACGAGCAGTACTTC CASRSSGVSYEQYF
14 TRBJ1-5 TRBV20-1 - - TGCAGTGCTAGTGCGGGGTATAGCAATCAGCCCCAGCATTTT CSASAGYSNQPQHF
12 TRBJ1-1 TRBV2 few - TGTGCCAGCACGAATGCGAACACTGAAGCTTTCTTT CASTNANTEAFF
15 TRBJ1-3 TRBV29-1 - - TGCAGCTACACTATGTTCAGGGACCCTGGAAACACCATATATTTT CSYTMFRDPGNTIYF
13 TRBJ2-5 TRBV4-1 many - TGCGCCAGCAGCCGCCTTTTAGAAGAGACCCAGTACTTC CASSRLLEETQYF
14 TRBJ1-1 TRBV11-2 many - TGTGCCAGCAGCCGCCTCGAGGGTCGAACTGAAGCTTTCTTT CASSRLEGRTEAFF
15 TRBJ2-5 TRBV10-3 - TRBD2 TGTGCCATCAGCCTAGCGGGAAACTATCAAGAGACCCAGTACTTC CAISLAGNYQETQYF
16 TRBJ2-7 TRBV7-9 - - TGTGCCAGCAGTGCTAGAGTTCATGGCCAATTATCGGAGCAGTACTTC CASSARVHGQLSEQYF
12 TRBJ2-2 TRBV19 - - TGTGCCAGTAGGAATTTGACCGGGGAGCTGTTTTTT CASRNLTGELFF
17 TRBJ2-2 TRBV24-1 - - TGTGCCACCAGTGATACTAGCGGGACAGGGGTCACCGGGGAGCTGTTTTTT CATSDTSGTGVTGELFF
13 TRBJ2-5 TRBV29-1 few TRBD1 TGCAGCGTTAAGAAGGACAGGGGACAGACCCAGTACTTC CSVKKDRGQTQYF
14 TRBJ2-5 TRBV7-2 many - TGTGCCAGCAGCCTTAGCGGACTACAAGAGACCCAGTACTTC CASSLSGLQETQYF
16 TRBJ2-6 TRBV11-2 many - TGTGCCAGTAACCACTACAGGGCCTCTGGGGCCAACGTCCTGACTTTC CASNHYRASGANVLTF
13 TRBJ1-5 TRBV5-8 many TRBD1 TGTGCCAGCAGCTCGGACAGGGGGACGATCCAGCATTTT CASSSDRGTIQHF
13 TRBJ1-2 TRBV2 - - TGTGCCAGCACGGGACCGGGGGACTATGGCTACACCTTC CASTGPGDYGYTF
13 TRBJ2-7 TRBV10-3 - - TGTGCCATCAGAAGGGACACTACCTACGAGCAGTACTTC CAIRRDTTYEQYF
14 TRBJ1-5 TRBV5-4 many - TGTGCCACAAAACTTGGCGGAAGCAATCAGCCCCAGCATTTT CATKLGGSNQPQHF
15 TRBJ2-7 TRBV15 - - TGTGCCAGCTCACAGGCGTTTCGGGTACCCCAGGAGCAGTACTTC CASSQAFRVPQEQYF
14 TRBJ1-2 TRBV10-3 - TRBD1 TGTGCCTCAACCAGGGAGGGGACAGTCTATGGCTACACCTTC CASTREGTVYGYTF
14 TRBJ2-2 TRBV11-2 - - TGTGCCAGCAGCTTAGGCGAGCAGGGCGGGGAGCTGTTTTTT CASSLGEQGGELFF
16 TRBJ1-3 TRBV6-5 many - TGTGCCAGCAGGACGTTCCGGGGAGGAGCTGGAAACACCATATATTTT CASRTFRGGAGNTIYF
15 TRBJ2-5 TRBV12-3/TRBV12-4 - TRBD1 TGTGCCAGCAGTGCCTCTGACAGGGACCAAGAGACCCAGTACTTC CASSASDRDQETQYF
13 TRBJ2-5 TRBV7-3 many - TGTGCCAGCAGCTTAGATAGAGAAGAGACCCAGTACTTC CASSLDREETQYF
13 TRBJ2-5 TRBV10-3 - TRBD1 TGTGCCATCAGTGACGAGGGGGCTGAGACCCAGTACTTC CAISDEGAETQYF
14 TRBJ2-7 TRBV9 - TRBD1 TGTGCCAGCAGGGGGACAGGCGATTTCTACGAGCAGTACTTC CASRGTGDFYEQYF